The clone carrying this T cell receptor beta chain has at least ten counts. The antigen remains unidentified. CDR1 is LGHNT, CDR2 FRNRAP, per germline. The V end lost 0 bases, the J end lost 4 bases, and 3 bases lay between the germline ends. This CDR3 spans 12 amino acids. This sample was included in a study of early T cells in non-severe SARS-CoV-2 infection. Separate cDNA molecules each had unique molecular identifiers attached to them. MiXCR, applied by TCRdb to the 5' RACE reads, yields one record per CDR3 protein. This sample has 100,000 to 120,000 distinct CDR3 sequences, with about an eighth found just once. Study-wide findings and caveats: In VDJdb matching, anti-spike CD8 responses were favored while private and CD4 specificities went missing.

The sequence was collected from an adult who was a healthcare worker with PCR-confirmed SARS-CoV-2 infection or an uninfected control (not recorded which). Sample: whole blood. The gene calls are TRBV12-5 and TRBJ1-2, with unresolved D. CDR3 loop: CASGLVGYGYTF. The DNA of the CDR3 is TGTGCTAGTGGTTTGGTAGGCTATGGCTACACCTTC. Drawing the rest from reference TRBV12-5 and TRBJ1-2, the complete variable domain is DARVTQTPRHKVTEMGQEVTMRCQPILGHNTVFWYRQTMMQGLELLAYFRNRAPLDDSGMPKDRFSAEMPDATLATLKIQPSEPRDSAVYFCASGLVGYGYTFGSGTRLTVV.